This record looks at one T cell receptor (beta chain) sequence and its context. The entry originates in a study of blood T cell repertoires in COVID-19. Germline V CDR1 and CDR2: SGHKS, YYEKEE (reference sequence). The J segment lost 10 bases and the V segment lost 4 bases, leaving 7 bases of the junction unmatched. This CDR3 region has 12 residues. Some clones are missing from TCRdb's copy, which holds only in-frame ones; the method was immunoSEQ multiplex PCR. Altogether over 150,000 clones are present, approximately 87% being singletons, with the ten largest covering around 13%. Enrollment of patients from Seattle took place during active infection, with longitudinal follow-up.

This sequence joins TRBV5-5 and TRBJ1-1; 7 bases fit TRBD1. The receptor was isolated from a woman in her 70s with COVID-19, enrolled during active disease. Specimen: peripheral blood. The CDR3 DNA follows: TGTGCCAGCAGCCGGGACAGATGGGGAGCTTTCTTT. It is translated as CASSRDRWGAFF.